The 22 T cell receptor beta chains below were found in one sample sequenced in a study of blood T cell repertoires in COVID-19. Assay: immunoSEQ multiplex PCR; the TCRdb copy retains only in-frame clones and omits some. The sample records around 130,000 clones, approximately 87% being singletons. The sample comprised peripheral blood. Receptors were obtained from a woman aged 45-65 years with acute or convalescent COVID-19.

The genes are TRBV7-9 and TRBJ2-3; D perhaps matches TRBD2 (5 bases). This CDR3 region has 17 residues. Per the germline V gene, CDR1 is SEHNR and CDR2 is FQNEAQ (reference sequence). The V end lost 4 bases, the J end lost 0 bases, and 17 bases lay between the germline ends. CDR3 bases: TGTGCCAGCAGCTCGGATCAACTCGGACTCAGCACAGATACGCAGTATTTT. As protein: CASSSDQLGLSTDTQYF.

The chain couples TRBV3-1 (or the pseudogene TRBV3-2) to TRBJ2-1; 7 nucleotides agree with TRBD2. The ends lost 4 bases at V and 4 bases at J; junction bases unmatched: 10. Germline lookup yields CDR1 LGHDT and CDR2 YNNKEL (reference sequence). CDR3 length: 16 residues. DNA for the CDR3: TGTGCCAGCAGCCCTCTGGGGGAAGCGGGATACAATGAGCAGTTCTTC. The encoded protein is CASSPLGEAGYNEQFF.

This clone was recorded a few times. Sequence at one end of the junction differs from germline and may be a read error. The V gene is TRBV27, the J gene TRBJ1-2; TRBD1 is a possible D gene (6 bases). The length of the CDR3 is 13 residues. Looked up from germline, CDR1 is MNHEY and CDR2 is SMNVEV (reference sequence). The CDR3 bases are TGTGCCAGCAGTCCACACAACCTGGGACAATGGTCCTTC. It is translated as CASSPHNLGQWSF.

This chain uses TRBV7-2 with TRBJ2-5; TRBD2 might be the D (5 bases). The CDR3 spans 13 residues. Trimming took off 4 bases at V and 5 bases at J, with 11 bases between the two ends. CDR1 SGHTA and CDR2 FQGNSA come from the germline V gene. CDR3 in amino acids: CASSSGVSETQYF. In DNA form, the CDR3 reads TGTGCCAGCAGCTCCGGGGTTAGCGAGACCCAGTACTTC.

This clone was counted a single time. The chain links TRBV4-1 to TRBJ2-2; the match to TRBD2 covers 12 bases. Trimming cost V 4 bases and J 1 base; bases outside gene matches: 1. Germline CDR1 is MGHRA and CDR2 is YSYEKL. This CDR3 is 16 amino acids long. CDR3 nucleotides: TGCGCCAGCAGCCTACTAGCGGGGGGGAACACCGGGGAGCTGTTTTTT. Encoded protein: CASSLLAGGNTGELFF.

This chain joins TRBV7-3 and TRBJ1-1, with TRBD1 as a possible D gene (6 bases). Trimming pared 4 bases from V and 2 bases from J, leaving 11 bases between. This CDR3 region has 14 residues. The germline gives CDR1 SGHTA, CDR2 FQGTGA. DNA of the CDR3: TGTGCCAGCAGCTCCCAACAGGGAAACACTGAAGCTTTCTTT. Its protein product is CASSSQQGNTEAFF.

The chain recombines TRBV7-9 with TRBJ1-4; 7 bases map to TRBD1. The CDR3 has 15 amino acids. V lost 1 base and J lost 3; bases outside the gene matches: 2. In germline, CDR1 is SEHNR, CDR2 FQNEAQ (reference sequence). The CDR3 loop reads CASSLEGAPNEKLFF. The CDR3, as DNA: TGTGCCAGCAGCTTAGAGGGGGCGCCTAATGAAAAACTGTTTTTT.

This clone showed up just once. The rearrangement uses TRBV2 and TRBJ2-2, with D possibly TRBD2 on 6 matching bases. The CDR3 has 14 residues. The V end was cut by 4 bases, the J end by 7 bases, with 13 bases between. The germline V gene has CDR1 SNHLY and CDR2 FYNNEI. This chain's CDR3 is CASSVPSTSGELFF. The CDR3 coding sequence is TGTGCCAGCAGTGTCCCTTCGACTAGCGGGGAGCTGTTTTTT.

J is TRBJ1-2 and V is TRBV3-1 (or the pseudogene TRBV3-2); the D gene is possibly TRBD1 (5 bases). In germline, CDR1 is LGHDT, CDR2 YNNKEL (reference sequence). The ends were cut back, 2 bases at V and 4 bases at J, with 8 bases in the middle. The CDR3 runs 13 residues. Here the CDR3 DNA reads TGTGCCAGCAGCCAACCGGGGGGCTATGGCTACACCTTC. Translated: CASSQPGGYGYTF.

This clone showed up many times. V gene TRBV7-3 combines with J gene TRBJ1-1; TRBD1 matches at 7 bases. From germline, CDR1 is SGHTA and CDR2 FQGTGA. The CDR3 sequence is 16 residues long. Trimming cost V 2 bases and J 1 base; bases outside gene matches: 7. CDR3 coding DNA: TGTGCCAGCAGCTTAGAAGGGGGCGCCCGGAACACTGAAGCTTTCTTT. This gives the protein CASSLEGGARNTEAFF.

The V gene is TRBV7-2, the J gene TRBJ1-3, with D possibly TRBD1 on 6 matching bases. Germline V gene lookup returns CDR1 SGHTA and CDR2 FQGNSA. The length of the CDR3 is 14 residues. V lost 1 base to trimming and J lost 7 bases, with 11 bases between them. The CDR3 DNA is TGTGCCAGCAGCTTAGTTGGGGGCGGTAACACCATATATTTT. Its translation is CASSLVGGGNTIYF.

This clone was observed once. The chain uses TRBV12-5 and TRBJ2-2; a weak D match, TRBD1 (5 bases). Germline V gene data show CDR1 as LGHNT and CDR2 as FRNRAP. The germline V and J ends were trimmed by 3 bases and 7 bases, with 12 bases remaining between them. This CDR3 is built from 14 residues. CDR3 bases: TGTGCTAGTGGTTTTTCAGGGCGTGTCGGGGAGCTGTTTTTT. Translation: CASGFSGRVGELFF.

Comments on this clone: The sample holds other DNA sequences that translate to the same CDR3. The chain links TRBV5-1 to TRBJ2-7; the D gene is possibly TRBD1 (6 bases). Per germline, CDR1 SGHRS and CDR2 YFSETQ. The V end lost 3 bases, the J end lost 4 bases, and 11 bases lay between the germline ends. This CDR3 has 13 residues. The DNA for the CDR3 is TGCGCCAGCAGCTCCTTACAGGGATACGAGCAGTACTTC. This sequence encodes CASSSLQGYEQYF. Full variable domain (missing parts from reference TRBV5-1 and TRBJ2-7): KAGVTQTPRYLIKTRGQQVTLSCSPISGHRSVSWYQQTPGQGLQFLFEYFSETQRNKGNFPGRFSGRQFSNSRSEMNVSTLELGDSALYLCASSSLQGYEQYFGPGTRLTVT.

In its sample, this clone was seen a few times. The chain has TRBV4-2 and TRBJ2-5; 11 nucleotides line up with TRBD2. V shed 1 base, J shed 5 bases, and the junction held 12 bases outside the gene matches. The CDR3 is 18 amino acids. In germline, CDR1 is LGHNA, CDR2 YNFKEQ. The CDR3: CASSQGWLAGGTGETQYF. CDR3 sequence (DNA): TGTGCCAGCAGCCAAGGATGGCTAGCGGGGGGCACCGGGGAGACCCAGTACTTC.

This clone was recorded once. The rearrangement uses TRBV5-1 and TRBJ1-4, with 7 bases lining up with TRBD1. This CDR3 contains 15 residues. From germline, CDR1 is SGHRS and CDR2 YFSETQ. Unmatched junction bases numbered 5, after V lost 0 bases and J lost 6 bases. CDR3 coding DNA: TGCGCCAGCAGCTTGGCCAGGGGGGCAGATGAAAAACTGTTTTTT. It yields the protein CASSLARGADEKLFF.

The CDR3 sequence is CASSIRDTNTGELFF. The CDR3 DNA follows: TGTGCCAGTAGTATCCGGGACACCAACACCGGGGAGCTGTTTTTT. This chain joins TRBV19 and TRBJ2-2; D is possibly TRBD1 (6 bases). Trimming shortened V by 3 bases and J by 2 bases, and 10 bases separated the two germline ends. Germline V gene sequence: CDR1 LNHDA, CDR2 SQIVND (reference sequence). This CDR3 contains 15 residues.

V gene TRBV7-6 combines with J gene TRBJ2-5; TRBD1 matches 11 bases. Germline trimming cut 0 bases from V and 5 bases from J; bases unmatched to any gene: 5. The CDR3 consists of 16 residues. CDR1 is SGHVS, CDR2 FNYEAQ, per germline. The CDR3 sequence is CASSLAWTGGAETQYF. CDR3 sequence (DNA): TGTGCCAGCAGCTTAGCGTGGACAGGGGGCGCGGAGACCCAGTACTTC.

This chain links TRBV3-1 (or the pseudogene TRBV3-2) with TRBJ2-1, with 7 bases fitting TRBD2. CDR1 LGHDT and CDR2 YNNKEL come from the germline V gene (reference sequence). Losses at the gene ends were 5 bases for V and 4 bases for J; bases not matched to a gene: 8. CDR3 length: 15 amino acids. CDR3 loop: CASSTGGSGYNEQFF. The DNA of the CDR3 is TGTGCCAGCAGCACGGGGGGTAGCGGTTACAATGAGCAGTTCTTC.

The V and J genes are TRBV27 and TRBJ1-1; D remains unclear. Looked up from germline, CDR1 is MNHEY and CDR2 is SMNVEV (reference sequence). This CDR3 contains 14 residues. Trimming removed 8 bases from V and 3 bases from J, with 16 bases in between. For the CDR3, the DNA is TGTGCCAGCCGGCTCGCGGGGTGGGACACTGAAGCTTTCTTT. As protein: CASRLAGWDTEAFF.

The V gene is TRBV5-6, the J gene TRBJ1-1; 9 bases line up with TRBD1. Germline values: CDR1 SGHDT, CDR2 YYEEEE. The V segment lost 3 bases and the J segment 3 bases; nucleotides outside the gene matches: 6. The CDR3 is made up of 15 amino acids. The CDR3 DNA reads TGTGCCAGCAGCTCCCCCGGGACAGGGTACACTGAAGCTTTCTTT. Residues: CASSSPGTGYTEAFF.

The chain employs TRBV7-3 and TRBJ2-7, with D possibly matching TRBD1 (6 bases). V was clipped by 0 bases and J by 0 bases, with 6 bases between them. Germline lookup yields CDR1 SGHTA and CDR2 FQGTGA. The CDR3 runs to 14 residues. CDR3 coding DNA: TGTGCCAGCAGCTTAACGGACAGCTCCTACGAGCAGTACTTC. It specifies CASSLTDSSYEQYF.

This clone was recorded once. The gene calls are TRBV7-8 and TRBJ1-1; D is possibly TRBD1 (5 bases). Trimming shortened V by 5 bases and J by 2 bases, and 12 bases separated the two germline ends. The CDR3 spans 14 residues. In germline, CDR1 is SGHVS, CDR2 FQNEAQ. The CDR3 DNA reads TGTGCCAGCAGCCCACTTTGGACAAACACTGAAGCTTTCTTT. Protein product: CASSPLWTNTEAFF.